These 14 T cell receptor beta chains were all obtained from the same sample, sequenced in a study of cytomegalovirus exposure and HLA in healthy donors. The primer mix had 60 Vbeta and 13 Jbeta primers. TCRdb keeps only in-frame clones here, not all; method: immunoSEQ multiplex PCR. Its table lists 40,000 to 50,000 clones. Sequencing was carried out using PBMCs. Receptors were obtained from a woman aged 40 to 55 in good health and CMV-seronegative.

The CDR3 region has the DNA TGTGCCAGCAGCCAGGGGCTAGCGGGAGCGACAGATACGCAGTATTTT. Translated, it gives CASSQGLAGATDTQYF. The V and J genes are TRBV4-2 and TRBJ2-3; 10 bases are shared with TRBD2. V lost 3 bases to trimming and J lost 3 bases; unmatched junction nucleotides: 6. The CDR3 has 16 amino acids. The germline V gene has CDR1 LGHNA and CDR2 YNFKEQ.

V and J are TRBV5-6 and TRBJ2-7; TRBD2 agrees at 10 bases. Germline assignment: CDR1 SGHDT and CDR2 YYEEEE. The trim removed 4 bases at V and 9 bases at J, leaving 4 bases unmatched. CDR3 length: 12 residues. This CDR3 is CASSLRTSGQYF. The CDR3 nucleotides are TGTGCCAGCAGCCTTCGGACTAGCGGGCAGTACTTC.

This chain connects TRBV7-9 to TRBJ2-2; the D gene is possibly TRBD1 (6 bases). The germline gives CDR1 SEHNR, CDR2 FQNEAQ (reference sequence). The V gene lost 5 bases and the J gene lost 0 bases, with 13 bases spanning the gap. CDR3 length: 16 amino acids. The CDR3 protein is CASSPPGTTNTGELFF. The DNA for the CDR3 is TGTGCCAGCAGCCCGCCCGGGACAACGAACACCGGGGAGCTGTTTTTT.

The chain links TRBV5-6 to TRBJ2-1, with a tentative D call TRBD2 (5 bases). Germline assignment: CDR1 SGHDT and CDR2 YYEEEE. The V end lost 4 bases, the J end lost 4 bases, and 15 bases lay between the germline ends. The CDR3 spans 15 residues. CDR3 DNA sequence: TGTGCCAGCAGCCTAGCTTGGGGTCAATACAATGAGCAGTTCTTC. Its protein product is CASSLAWGQYNEQFF.

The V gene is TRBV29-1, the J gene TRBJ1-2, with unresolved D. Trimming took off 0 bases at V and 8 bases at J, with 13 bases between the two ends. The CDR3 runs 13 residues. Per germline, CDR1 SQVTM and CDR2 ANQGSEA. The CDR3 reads CSVEDPPPGGYTF. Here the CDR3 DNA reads TGCAGCGTTGAAGATCCTCCCCCAGGCGGCTACACCTTC.

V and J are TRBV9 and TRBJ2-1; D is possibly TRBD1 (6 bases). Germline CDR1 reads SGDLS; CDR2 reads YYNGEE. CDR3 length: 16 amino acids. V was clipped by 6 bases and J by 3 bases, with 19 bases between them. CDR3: CASTKGGAEIYNEQFF. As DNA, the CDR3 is TGTGCCAGCACCAAAGGGGGAGCGGAAATCTACAATGAGCAGTTCTTC.

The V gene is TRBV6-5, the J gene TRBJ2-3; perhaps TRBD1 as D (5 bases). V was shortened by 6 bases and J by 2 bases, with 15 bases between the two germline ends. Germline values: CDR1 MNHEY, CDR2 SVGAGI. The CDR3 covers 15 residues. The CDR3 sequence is CASRPQEKPTDTQYF. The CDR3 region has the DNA TGTGCCAGCAGACCACAGGAGAAACCCACAGATACGCAGTATTTT.

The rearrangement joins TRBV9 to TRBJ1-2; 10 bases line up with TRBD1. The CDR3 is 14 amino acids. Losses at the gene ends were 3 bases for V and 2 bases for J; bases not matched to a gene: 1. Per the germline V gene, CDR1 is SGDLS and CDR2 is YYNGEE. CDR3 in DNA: TGTGCCAGCAGCGCGACAGGGGGCAACTATGGCTACACCTTC. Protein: CASSATGGNYGYTF. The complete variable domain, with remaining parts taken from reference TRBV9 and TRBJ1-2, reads DSGVTQTPKHLITATGQRVTLRCSPRSGDLSVYWYQQSLDQGLQFLIQYYNGEERAKGNILERFSAQQFPDLHSELNLSSLELGDSALYFCASSATGGNYGYTFGSGTRLTVV.

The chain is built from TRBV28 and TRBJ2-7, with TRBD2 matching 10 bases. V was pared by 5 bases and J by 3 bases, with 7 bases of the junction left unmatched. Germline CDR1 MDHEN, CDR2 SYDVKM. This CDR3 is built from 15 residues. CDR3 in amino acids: CASSPPAGGIYEQYF. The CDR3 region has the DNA TGTGCCAGCAGTCCCCCAGCGGGAGGGATCTACGAGCAGTACTTC.

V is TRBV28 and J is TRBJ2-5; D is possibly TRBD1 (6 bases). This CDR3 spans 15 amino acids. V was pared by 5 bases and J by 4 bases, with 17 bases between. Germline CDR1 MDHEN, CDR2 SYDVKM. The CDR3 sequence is CASSHNGQTGETQYF. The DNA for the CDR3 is TGTGCCAGCAGTCACAATGGACAGACAGGAGAGACCCAGTACTTC. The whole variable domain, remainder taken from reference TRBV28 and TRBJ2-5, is DVKVTQSSRYLVKRTGEKVFLECVQDMDHENMFWYRQDPGLGLRLIYFSYDVKMKEKGDIPEGYSVSREKKERFSLILESASTNQTSMYLCASSHNGQTGETQYFGPGTRLLVL.

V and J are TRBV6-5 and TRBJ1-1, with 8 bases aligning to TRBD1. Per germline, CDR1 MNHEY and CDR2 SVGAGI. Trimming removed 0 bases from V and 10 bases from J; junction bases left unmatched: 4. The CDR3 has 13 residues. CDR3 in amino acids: CASSYSDRVGAFF. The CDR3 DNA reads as TGTGCCAGCAGTTACTCGGACAGGGTTGGAGCTTTCTTT.

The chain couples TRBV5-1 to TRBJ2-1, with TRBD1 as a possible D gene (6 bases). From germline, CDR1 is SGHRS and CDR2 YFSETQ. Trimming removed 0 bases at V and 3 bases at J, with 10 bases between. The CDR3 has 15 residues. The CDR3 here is CASSLVQGGYNEQFF. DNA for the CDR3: TGCGCCAGCAGCTTGGTACAGGGTGGCTACAATGAGCAGTTCTTC.

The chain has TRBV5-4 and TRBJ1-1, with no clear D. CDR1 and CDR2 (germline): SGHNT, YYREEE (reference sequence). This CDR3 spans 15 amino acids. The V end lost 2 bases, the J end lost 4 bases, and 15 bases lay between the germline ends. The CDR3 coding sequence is TGTGCCAGCAGCTTTTATGGATTCCGGGGCACTGAAGCTTTCTTT. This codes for CASSFYGFRGTEAFF.

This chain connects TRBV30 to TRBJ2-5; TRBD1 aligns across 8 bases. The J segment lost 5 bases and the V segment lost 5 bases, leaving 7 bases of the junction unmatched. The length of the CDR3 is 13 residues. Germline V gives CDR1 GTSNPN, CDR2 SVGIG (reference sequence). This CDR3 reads CAWGGQGDETQYF. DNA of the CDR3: TGTGCCTGGGGAGGACAGGGCGACGAGACCCAGTACTTC.